This T cell receptor (beta chain) was retrieved from a study of blood T cell repertoires in COVID-19. Background on the study: From the United States, Italy and Spain came samples of acute and convalescent COVID-19. Sources were T cells, B-cell-depleted T cells, or PBMCs; the material itself was cDNA or gDNA.

The authors' processing: It was from reference gene primer amplification that nucleated cell counts were estimated. Produced via immunoSEQ multiplex PCR; TCRdb's table is partial and in-frame only. That table supplies the V and J calls and clone size; D and trimming were determined from the DNA. The profile covers 100,000 or so clones, with approximately 82% appearing a single time and roughly a tenth taken by the ten largest. Input material: peripheral blood. The TCR sequence derives from a man aged 65 to 79 with active or convalescent COVID-19.

This CDR3 reads CASSPQRTSGGAKGTQYF. The CDR3 nucleotides read TGTGCCAGCAGCCCACAACGAACCAGCGGGGGGGCGAAGGGTACGCAGTATTTT. The chain employs TRBV7-6 and TRBJ2-3; 10 bases are shared with TRBD2. Germline CDR1 and CDR2: SGHVS and FNYEAQ. V lost 5 bases to trimming and J lost 8 bases; unmatched junction nucleotides: 19. The length of the CDR3 is 18 residues. The entire variable domain, with the rest obtained from reference TRBV7-6 and TRBJ2-3, is as follows: GAGVSQSPRYKVTKRGQDVALRCDPISGHVSLYWYRQALGQGPEFLTYFNYEAQQDKSGLPNDRFSAERPEGSISTLTIQRTEQRDSAMYRCASSPQRTSGGAKGTQYFGPGTRLTVL.